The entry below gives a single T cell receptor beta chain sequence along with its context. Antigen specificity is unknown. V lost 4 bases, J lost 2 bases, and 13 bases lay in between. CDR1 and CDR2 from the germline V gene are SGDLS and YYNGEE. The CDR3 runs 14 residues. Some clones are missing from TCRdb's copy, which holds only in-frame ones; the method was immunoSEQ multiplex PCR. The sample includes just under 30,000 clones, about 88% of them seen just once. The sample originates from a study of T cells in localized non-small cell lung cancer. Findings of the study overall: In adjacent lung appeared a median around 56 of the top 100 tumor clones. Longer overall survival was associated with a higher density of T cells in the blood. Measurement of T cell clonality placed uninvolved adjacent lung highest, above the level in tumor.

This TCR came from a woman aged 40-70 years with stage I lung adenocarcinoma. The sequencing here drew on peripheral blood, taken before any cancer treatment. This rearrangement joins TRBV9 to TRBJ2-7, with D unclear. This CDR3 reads CASSPDPSPYEQYF. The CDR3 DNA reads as TGTGCCAGCAGCCCAGACCCATCCCCCTACGAGCAGTACTTC. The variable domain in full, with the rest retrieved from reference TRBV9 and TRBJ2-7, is DSGVTQTPKHLITATGQRVTLRCSPRSGDLSVYWYQQSLDQGLQFLIQYYNGEERAKGNILERFSAQQFPDLHSELNLSSLELGDSALYFCASSPDPSPYEQYFGPGTRLTVT.